The T cell receptor beta chain under discussion was sequenced for a study of blood T cell repertoires in COVID-19. Overall study context: Whether acute or convalescent, the COVID-19 samples came from the United States, Italy and Spain. T cells, B-cell-depleted T cells, or PBMCs provided the cDNA or gDNA that served as material.

The repertoire was sequenced with immunoSEQ multiplex PCR; TCRdb's copy has only in-frame clones and lacks some. The table has about 88,000 clones, approximately 91% seen once; the top ten hold 1.8%. The J segment lost 3 bases and the V segment lost 5 bases, leaving 1 base of the junction unmatched. This CDR3 has 13 amino acids. The receptor was derived from a human donor with active COVID-19. The donor label of this sample is uncertain. Sequencing was performed on peripheral blood. V gene TRBV12-3 or TRBV12-4 combines with J gene TRBJ2-5; 9 positions match TRBD2. CDR3 coding DNA: TGTGCCAGCAGTGCGGGGGGGAAAGAGACCCAGTACTTC. This translates into CASSAGGKETQYF.